This T cell receptor beta chain was recovered during a study of blood T cell repertoires in COVID-19. Across the whole study: Acute and convalescent COVID-19 specimens originated in the United States, Italy and Spain.

Trimming took off 1 base at V and 4 bases at J, with 13 bases between the two ends. The CDR3 extends over 15 amino acids. In germline, CDR1 is MGHRA, CDR2 YSYEKL. Clones were sequenced by immunoSEQ multiplex PCR, and TCRdb holds only the in-frame ones, with some missing. The sample includes around 120,000 clones, around 90% of them seen just once. The sequenced material came from peripheral blood. The source is a human donor in a cohort sampled during active COVID-19. The chain employs TRBV4-1 and TRBJ2-5; D is undetermined. As DNA, the CDR3 is TGCGCCAGCAGCCAAGGGTATCCCGTCGGAGAGACCCAGTACTTC. It is translated as CASSQGYPVGETQYF.